This TCR beta chain was documented in a study of cytomegalovirus exposure and HLA in healthy donors. Study-level findings and limits: TRBV6-2, TRBV6-3 and some other V segments were unresolvable in 87-base-pair reads.

This clone was seen a few times. What it recognizes is unknown. PCR involved 60 Vbeta and 13 Jbeta primers. The data were produced by immunoSEQ multiplex PCR, yet TCRdb's version contains in-frame clones alone and is incomplete. This table holds around 80,000 clones, approximately 78% found once. The CDR3 is 16 amino acids. Germline CDR1 SGHRS, CDR2 YFSETQ. Unmatched junction bases numbered 15, after V lost 3 bases and J lost 7 bases. This clonotype originated in a man in his forties or fifties in good health and CMV-seronegative. The chain couples TRBV5-1 to TRBJ2-7; TRBD1 matches at 8 bases. The sample comprised PBMCs. CDR3 DNA: TGCGCCAGCAGCTATAGAACAGGGGGGTTTTCATCTGAGCAGTACTTC. Its translation: CASSYRTGGFSSEQYF. Full variable domain (missing parts from reference TRBV5-1 and TRBJ2-7): KAGVTQTPRYLIKTRGQQVTLSCSPISGHRSVSWYQQTPGQGLQFLFEYFSETQRNKGNFPGRFSGRQFSNSRSEMNVSTLELGDSALYLCASSYRTGGFSSEQYFGPGTRLTVT.